The rows below give T cell receptor beta chains drawn from one sample of a study of blood T cell repertoires in COVID-19. Using immunoSEQ multiplex PCR, the repertoire was profiled, and TCRdb retains in-frame clones only, with some absent. This table holds a few hundred thousand clones, over 80% found once. Material: peripheral blood. The receptors derive from a man aged 30 to 39 who had recovered from COVID-19. Each CDR3 is given with its conserved first and last residue. The D gene is left open where the match is weak. Clone size is stated in some rows and not others, as once, few, many or a class when expanded.

d_call j_call v_call clone_size cdr3_nt cdr3_aa
NA TRBJ1-2 TRBV19 NA TGTGCCAGTAGTATCTCCGGCTATGGCTACACCTTC CASSISGYGYTF
NA TRBJ2-1 TRBV5-8 NA TGTGCCAGCAGCTTAACCCTGAGGTACAATGAGCAGTTCTTC CASSLTLRYNEQFF
TRBD1 TRBJ1-6 TRBV5-8 NA TGTGCCAGCAGCTTAGGACAGGGCTATCGTTCACCCCTCCACTTT CASSLGQGYRSPLHF
NA TRBJ1-5 TRBV12-5 NA TGTGCTAGTGGTTTGGTTTCTTCATCACGGGGGGCAAGGCAGCCCCAGCATTTT CASGLVSSSRGARQPQHF
NA TRBJ2-3 TRBV9 once TGTGCCAGCAGCTCGACCCCCGGGGATACGCAGTATTTT CASSSTPGDTQYF
TRBD1 TRBJ1-1 TRBV2 NA TGTGCCGTTACACAGGGGTTGAACACTGAAGCTTTCTTT CAVTQGLNTEAFF
NA TRBJ1-2 TRBV21-1 NA TGTGCCAGCAGCAAAGGCAGCAGGGGAAACTATGGCTACACCTTC CASSKGSRGNYGYTF
TRBD1 TRBJ1-5 TRBV11-2 NA TGTGCCAGCAGCAAGGACAGGGGTAGGCAGCCCCAGCATTTT CASSKDRGRQPQHF
NA TRBJ2-3 TRBV2 NA TGTGCCAGCATTGAATGGGGCCGGACAGATACGCAGTATTTT CASIEWGRTDTQYF
NA TRBJ1-1 TRBV12-3/TRBV12-4 once TGTGCCAGCAGTTTATCGAGGACTGAAGCTTTCTTT CASSLSRTEAFF
NA TRBJ2-2 TRBV6-5 few TGTGCCAGCAGTTACGACCTAGGCAGTAACACCGGGGAGCTGTTTTTT CASSYDLGSNTGELFF
NA TRBJ1-1 TRBV7-2 NA TGTGCCAGCAGCTTCCGAGTAAGGGAGGAAGCTTTCTTT CASSFRVREEAFF
NA TRBJ1-4 TRBV5-1 NA TGCGCCAGCAGCCCAGGTTTTATGCCAACTAATGAAAAACTGTTTTTT CASSPGFMPTNEKLFF